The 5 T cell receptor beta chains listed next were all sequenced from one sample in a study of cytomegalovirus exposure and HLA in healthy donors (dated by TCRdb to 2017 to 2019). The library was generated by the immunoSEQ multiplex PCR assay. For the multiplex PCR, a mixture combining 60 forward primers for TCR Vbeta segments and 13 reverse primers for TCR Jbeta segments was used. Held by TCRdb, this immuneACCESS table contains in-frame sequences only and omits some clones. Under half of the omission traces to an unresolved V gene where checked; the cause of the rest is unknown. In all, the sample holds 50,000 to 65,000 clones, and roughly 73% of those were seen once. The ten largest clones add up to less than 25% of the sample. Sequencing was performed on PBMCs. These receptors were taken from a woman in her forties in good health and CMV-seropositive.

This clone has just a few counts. Written as DNA, the CDR3 is TGTGCCAGCAGTGAATACGTCGGAGGGACAGGCTATGGCTACACCTTC. Translated, it gives CASSEYVGGTGYGYTF. The rearrangement joins TRBV2 to TRBJ1-2, with 8 bases fitting TRBD1. The CDR3 totals 16 residues. With V trimmed by 2 bases and J by 4 bases, 9 bases remained unmatched. Germline lookup yields CDR1 SNHLY and CDR2 FYNNEI.

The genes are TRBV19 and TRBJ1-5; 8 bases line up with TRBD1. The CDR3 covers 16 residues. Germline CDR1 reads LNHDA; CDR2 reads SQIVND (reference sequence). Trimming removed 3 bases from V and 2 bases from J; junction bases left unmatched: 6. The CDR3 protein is CASSMGTGRRNQPQHF. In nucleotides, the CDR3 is TGTGCCAGTAGTATGGGGACAGGCAGACGCAATCAGCCCCAGCATTTT.

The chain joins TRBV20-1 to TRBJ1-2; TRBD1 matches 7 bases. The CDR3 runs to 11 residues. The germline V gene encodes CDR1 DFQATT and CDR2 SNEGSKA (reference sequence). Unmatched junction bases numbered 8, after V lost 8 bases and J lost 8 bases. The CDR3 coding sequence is TGCAGTACGATACAGGGGACCGGCTACACCTTC. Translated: CSTIQGTGYTF.

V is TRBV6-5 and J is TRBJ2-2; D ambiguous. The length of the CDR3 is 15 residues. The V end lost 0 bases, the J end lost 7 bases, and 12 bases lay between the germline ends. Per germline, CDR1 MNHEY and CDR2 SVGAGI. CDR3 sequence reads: CASSYSRTTDGELFF. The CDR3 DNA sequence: TGTGCCAGCAGTTACTCGAGAACCACCGACGGGGAGCTGTTTTTT.

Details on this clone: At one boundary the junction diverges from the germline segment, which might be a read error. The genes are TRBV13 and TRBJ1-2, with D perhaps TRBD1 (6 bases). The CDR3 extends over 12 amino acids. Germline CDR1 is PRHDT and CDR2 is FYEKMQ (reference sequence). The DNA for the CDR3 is TGTGCCAGCGGCTTACAGGGCCATGGCTACACCTTC. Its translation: CASGLQGHGYTF.